What follows are 22 T cell receptor beta chains derived from one specimen sequenced in a study of T cells after yellow fever vaccination. TCRdb itself ran the 5' RACE reads through MiXCR, one entry per CDR3 protein. The top ten clones hold around 17% of a sample with some 400,000 distinct CDR3 sequences, 18% of them seen once. The specimen was PBMCs, collected before the yellow fever booster vaccination. The source is a man between 18 and 29 years old who received the YFV17D yellow fever vaccine.

There are a few counts of this clonotype. The V and J genes are TRBV6-5 and TRBJ2-3; weak D call: TRBD2 (5 bases). The CDR3 runs to 12 residues. Germline V gene lookup returns CDR1 MNHEY and CDR2 SVGAGI. V lost 6 bases and J 4 bases, leaving 8 bases between the germline ends. The CDR3, as DNA: TGTGCCAGCAGGAAGGACTCAGATACGCAGTATTTT. Encoded protein: CASRKDSDTQYF.

This sequence joins TRBV7-9 and TRBJ2-5; D is possibly TRBD1 or TRBD2 (5 bases each). Germline V gives CDR1 SEHNR, CDR2 FQNEAQ (reference sequence). The length of the CDR3 is 16 residues. V was shortened by 5 bases and J by 4 bases, with 20 bases between the two germline ends. DNA for the CDR3: TGTGCCAGCAGCCCCCACCGGGACGGAGGTGGAGAGACCCAGTACTTC. This encodes CASSPHRDGGGETQYF.

The J gene is TRBJ2-1, the V gene TRBV7-9, with D maybe TRBD2 (6 bases). The germline V and J ends were trimmed by 5 bases and 9 bases, with 20 bases remaining between them. The CDR3 is made up of 15 amino acids. Germline CDR1 and CDR2: SEHNR and FQNEAQ (reference sequence). Written as DNA, the CDR3 is TGTGCCAGCAGCCAGGACTACTCGTCGAACGGTGAGCAGTTCTTC. It is translated as CASSQDYSSNGEQFF.

This clonotype was counted only a few times. The chain couples TRBV4-3 to TRBJ2-1, with D possibly TRBD2 on 6 matching bases. CDR3 length: 15 residues. Germline V gene lookup returns CDR1 LGHNA and CDR2 YSLEER. Trimming left V 4 bases short and J 8 bases short, with 18 bases between. The CDR3 region is CASSLRGAGWYEQFF. CDR3 nucleotide sequence: TGCGCCAGCAGCCTGCGCGGGGCCGGTTGGTATGAGCAGTTCTTC.

Concerning this clonotype: The junction differs from germline at one of its ends, possibly a read error. V usage is TRBV7-8 and J usage is TRBJ1-1; D call uncertain. Germline CDR1 reads SGHVS; CDR2 reads FQNEAQ. There are 14 residues in the CDR3. CDR3 coding DNA: TGTGCCAGGAGCTTTCCCGGGAAGTTGAGTGAAGCTTTCTTT. Its protein product is CARSFPGKLSEAFF. The full variable domain, in which reference TRBV7-8 and TRBJ1-1 provide the parts outside the CDR3, is GAGVSQSPRYKVAKRGQDVALRCDPISGHVSLFWYQQALGQGPEFLTYFQNEAQLDKSGLPSDRFFAERPEGSVSTLKIQRTQQEDSAVYLCARSFPGKLSEAFFGQGTRLTVV.

In its sample, this clonotype was seen a few times. The gene calls are TRBV4-1 and TRBJ2-1; D tentatively reads TRBD1 or TRBD2 (5 bases each). Germline CDR1 reads MGHRA; CDR2 reads YSYEKL. This CDR3 spans 15 amino acids. V dropped 0 bases and J dropped 5 bases, with 11 bases sitting between them. CDR3: CASSQDLGTNNEQFF. In DNA, the CDR3 is TGCGCCAGCAGCCAAGATCTGGGGACCAACAATGAGCAGTTCTTC.

This chain links TRBV27 with TRBJ2-3, with 7 positions matching TRBD2. Germline V gene lookup returns CDR1 MNHEY and CDR2 SMNVEV (reference sequence). With V trimmed by 1 base and J by 0 bases, 13 bases remained unmatched. This CDR3 has 19 residues. The DNA of the CDR3 is TGTGCCAGCAGTTTATTCCCCCTTGGGGGGGTTTCTAGCACAGATACGCAGTATTTT. This gives the protein CASSLFPLGGVSSTDTQYF.

The CDR3 sequence is CASSLEGRTYEQYV. The CDR3 nucleotides are TGTGCCAGCAGCTTGGAAGGTAGAACCTACGAGCAGTACGTC. This rearrangement joins TRBV5-6 to TRBJ2-7, with D hard to call. The CDR3 length is 14 residues. V lost 0 bases and J 2 bases, leaving 9 bases between the germline ends. In germline, CDR1 is SGHDT, CDR2 YYEEEE.

The chain recombines TRBV7-9 with TRBJ1-5; 7 positions match TRBD1. Looked up from germline, CDR1 is SEHNR and CDR2 is FQNEAQ (reference sequence). V shed 5 bases, J shed 3 bases, and the junction held 10 bases outside the gene matches. The length of the CDR3 is 16 residues. The CDR3 loop reads CASSRDRVGNNQPQHF. CDR3 DNA sequence: TGTGCCAGCAGCAGAGACAGGGTGGGGAACAATCAGCCCCAGCATTTT.

In its sample, this clonotype was seen a few times. The rearrangement uses TRBV3-1 and TRBJ2-1; no reliable D call. V was pared by 0 bases and J by 8 bases, with 14 bases between. Germline values: CDR1 LGHDT, CDR2 YNNKEL (reference sequence). This CDR3 comprises 15 residues. The CDR3 here is CASSQDQVKGHEQFF. The CDR3 DNA reads TGTGCCAGCAGCCAAGATCAGGTAAAGGGTCATGAGCAGTTCTTC.

Many counts were recorded for this clonotype. The J gene is TRBJ1-2, the V gene TRBV12-3 or TRBV12-4; no clear D. The V end was cut by 5 bases, the J end by 7 bases, with 17 bases between. This CDR3 spans 14 amino acids. For the CDR3, the DNA is TGTGCCAGCAGTCCCGGACGGGAGCAGCGTGGCTACACCTTC. Its protein product is CASSPGREQRGYTF.

J is TRBJ1-5 and V is TRBV5-1, with no clear D. This CDR3 region has 13 residues. V lost 2 bases to trimming and J lost 4 bases, with 7 bases between them. Per germline, CDR1 SGHRS and CDR2 YFSETQ. Written as DNA, the CDR3 is TGCGCCAGCAGCTTAAGCCCTAATCAGCCCCAGCATTTT. It encodes CASSLSPNQPQHF.

The V and J genes are TRBV6-5 and TRBJ2-4, with D possibly being TRBD2 (5 bases). Germline V gives CDR1 MNHEY, CDR2 SVGAGI. The CDR3 covers 16 residues. V was shortened by 7 bases and J by 6 bases, with 22 bases between the two germline ends. CDR3 in DNA: TGTGCCAGCACTCCGTTCAGTTCGGACTTAGGAAACATTCAGTACTTC. Translating gives CASTPFSSDLGNIQYF.

This chain connects TRBV7-8 to TRBJ2-2, with TRBD2 identical over 11 bases. Germline CDR1 is SGHVS and CDR2 is FQNEAQ. The CDR3 sequence is 16 residues long. The ends lost 5 bases at V and 5 bases at J; junction bases unmatched: 7. CDR3 coding DNA: TGTGCCAGCAGCCCAGTAGCGGGGGGGAGGACCGGGGAGCTGTTTTTT. This sequence encodes CASSPVAGGRTGELFF.

V gene TRBV29-1 combines with J gene TRBJ1-1; the match to TRBD1 covers 8 bases. The germline V gene has CDR1 SQVTM and CDR2 ANQGSEA. The CDR3 length is 16 residues. V lost 1 base and J lost 2; bases outside the gene matches: 9. CDR3 sequence (DNA): TGCAGCGTTGAAGGACCGCTGCAGGGGGCTAACACTGAAGCTTTCTTT. Translation: CSVEGPLQGANTEAFF.

The sample holds a few counts of this clonotype. The J gene is TRBJ2-5, the V gene TRBV6-5; possibly TRBD1 or TRBD2 for D (6 bases each). The V and J ends lost 5 bases and 4 bases respectively, with 23 bases between them. CDR3 length: 17 amino acids. Germline assignment: CDR1 MNHEY and CDR2 SVGAGI. As DNA, the CDR3 is TGTGCCAGCAGTAATGGGGGGCCCAGGGGAAAAGGAGAGACCCAGTACTTC. Protein: CASSNGGPRGKGETQYF.

This clonotype has only a few counts. The chain has TRBV20-1 and TRBJ1-2, with D uncertain. Deletions cut 4 bases from V and 2 bases from J, with 8 bases between. The CDR3 length is 12 residues. CDR1 and CDR2 (germline): DFQATT, SNEGSKA (reference sequence). CDR3 coding DNA: TGCAGTGCTATAGGCAGGAACTATGGCTACACCTTC. Translation gives CSAIGRNYGYTF.

Ten or more counts support this clonotype. V usage is TRBV19 and J usage is TRBJ2-6; possibly TRBD1 for D (6 bases). Per the germline V gene, CDR1 is LNHDA and CDR2 is SQIVND (reference sequence). CDR3 size: 15 residues. Trimming took 6 bases from V and 1 from J, leaving 10 bases between them. The CDR3 nucleotides are TGTGCCAGTAGCAGCAGGGGTTCTGGGGCCAACGTCCTGACTTTC. Translation gives CASSSRGSGANVLTF.

There are a few counts of this clonotype. The gene calls are TRBV7-2 and TRBJ1-4; D is perhaps TRBD1 (5 bases). V shed 2 bases and J shed 8 bases, with 18 bases lying between them. Germline V gene data show CDR1 as SGHTA and CDR2 as FQGNSA. The CDR3 is 16 residues long. The CDR3 reads CASSLSKGPDWEKLFF. CDR3 nucleotides: TGTGCCAGCAGCTTATCGAAGGGGCCGGATTGGGAAAAACTGTTTTTT.

The chain couples TRBV7-8 to TRBJ2-7; perhaps TRBD1 as D (9 bases). There are 15 residues in the CDR3. Germline-derived CDR1 and CDR2 are SGHVS and FQNEAQ. The V end was cut by 5 bases, the J end by 3 bases, with 17 bases between. The DNA for the CDR3 is TGTGCCAGCAGCCTCGGGGGGGACAGGGACTACGAGCAGTACGTC. Encoded protein: CASSLGGDRDYEQYV.

This chain connects TRBV5-1 to TRBJ1-1, with no clear D. Germline-derived CDR1 and CDR2 are SGHRS and YFSETQ. Between the trimmed V and J ends, which lost 1 base and 0 bases, there was a span of 13 bases. The CDR3 totals 16 residues. The DNA for the CDR3 is TGCGCCAGCAGCTTGCAGGTCCCACTTCTGAACACTGAAGCTTTCTTT. Protein: CASSLQVPLLNTEAFF.

In this sample, this clonotype turned up a few times. J is TRBJ2-1 and V is TRBV27, with D possibly TRBD2 on 6 matching bases. V was pared by 7 bases and J by 5 bases, with 12 bases between. CDR1 and CDR2 (germline): MNHEY, SMNVEV (reference sequence). The CDR3 totals 13 residues. CDR3: CASKGRGDNEQFF. DNA for the CDR3: TGTGCCAGCAAGGGGCGGGGAGACAATGAGCAGTTCTTC.